One and the same sample provided the 5 T cell receptor beta chains below, sequenced in a study of blood T cell repertoires in COVID-19. Only in-frame clones appear in the TCRdb table, and some are missing; sequencing was by immunoSEQ multiplex PCR. Seen here are roughly 140,000 clones, approximately 88% observed once, and the top ten hold roughly 28%. The sequencing sample was made of peripheral blood. Receptors were obtained from a human donor in a cohort sampled during active COVID-19.

The chain carries TRBV19 and TRBJ2-7; D is perhaps TRBD2 (5 bases). The germline CDR1 and CDR2 sequences are LNHDA and SQIVND (reference sequence). The CDR3 contains 12 residues. V lost 3 bases and J lost 6, with 9 bases in between. The CDR3 bases are TGTGCCAGTAGTATCGGGGTTGGCGAGCAGTACTTC. Translation: CASSIGVGEQYF.

This clone showed up just once. This chain uses TRBV2 with TRBJ2-5; D gene ambiguous. In germline, CDR1 is SNHLY, CDR2 FYNNEI. The CDR3 is 12 amino acids. V lost 6 bases to trimming and J lost 5 bases, with 10 bases between them. The CDR3 coding sequence is TGTGCCAGCAGGTCAGAGGTTGAGACCCAGTACTTC. It codes for CASRSEVETQYF.

The rearrangement joins TRBV6-5 to TRBJ2-1, with 7 bases that match TRBD1. The CDR3 is 14 residues long. V lost 5 bases, J lost 0 bases, and 1 base stayed unmatched. Looked up from germline, CDR1 is MNHEY and CDR2 is SVGAGI. The CDR3 DNA sequence: TGTGCCAGCAGTCCAGGGGGCTCCTACAATGAGCAGTTCTTC. Amino acids: CASSPGGSYNEQFF.

The chain carries TRBV7-2 and TRBJ2-5, with 11 positions matching TRBD1. Germline CDR1 reads SGHTA; CDR2 reads FQGNSA. This CDR3 has 17 residues. Unmatched junction bases numbered 13, after V lost 5 bases and J lost 5 bases. CDR3 in amino acids: CASSQSGQGAYRETQYF. The CDR3 bases are TGTGCCAGCAGCCAGTCAGGACAGGGGGCTTACCGGGAGACCCAGTACTTC. The variable domain in full, completed from reference TRBV7-2 and TRBJ2-5, reads GAGVSQSPSNKVTEKGKDVELRCDPISGHTALYWYRQSLGQGLEFLIYFQGNSAPDKSGLPSDRFSAERTGGSVSTLTIQRTQQEDSAVYLCASSQSGQGAYRETQYFGPGTRLLVL.

The chain carries TRBV6-1 and TRBJ2-3; perhaps TRBD1 as D (6 bases). Trimming pared 4 bases from V and 2 bases from J, leaving 16 bases between. Looked up from germline, CDR1 is MNHNS and CDR2 is SASEGT. CDR3 size: 16 residues. The CDR3, as DNA: TGTGCCAGCAGTGTGGAGTATCAGGGGATCACAGATACGCAGTATTTT. This sequence encodes CASSVEYQGITDTQYF.